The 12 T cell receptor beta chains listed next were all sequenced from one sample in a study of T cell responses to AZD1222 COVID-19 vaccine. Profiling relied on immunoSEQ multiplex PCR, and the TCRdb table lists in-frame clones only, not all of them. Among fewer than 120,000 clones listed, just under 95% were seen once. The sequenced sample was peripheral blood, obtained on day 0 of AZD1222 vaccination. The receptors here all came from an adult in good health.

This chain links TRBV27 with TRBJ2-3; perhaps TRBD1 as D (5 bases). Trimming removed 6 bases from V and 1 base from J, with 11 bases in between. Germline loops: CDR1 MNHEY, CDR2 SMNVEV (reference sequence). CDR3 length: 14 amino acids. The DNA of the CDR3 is TGTGCCAGCAGAACAGGTTACCGCACAGATACGCAGTATTTT. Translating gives CASRTGYRTDTQYF.

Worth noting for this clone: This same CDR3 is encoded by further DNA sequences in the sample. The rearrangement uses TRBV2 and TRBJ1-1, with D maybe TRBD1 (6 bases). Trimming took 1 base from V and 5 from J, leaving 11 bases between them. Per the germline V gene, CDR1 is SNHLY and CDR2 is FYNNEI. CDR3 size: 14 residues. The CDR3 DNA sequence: TGTGCCAGCAGTGAAGTGGGAGGGGGGACTGAAGCTTTCTTT. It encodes CASSEVGGGTEAFF.

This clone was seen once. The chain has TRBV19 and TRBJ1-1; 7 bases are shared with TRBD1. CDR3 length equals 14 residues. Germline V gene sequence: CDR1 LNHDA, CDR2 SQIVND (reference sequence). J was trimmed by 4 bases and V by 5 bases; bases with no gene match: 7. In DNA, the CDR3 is TGTGCCAGTAGTCCCCAGGGGGTCTCCACTGAAGCTTTCTTT. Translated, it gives CASSPQGVSTEAFF.

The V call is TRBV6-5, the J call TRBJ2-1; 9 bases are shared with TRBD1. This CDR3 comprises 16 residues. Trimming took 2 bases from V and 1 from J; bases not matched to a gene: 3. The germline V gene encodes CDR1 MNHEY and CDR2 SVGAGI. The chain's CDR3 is CASSYRTGASYNEQFF. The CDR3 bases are TGTGCCAGCAGTTACCGGACAGGGGCGTCCTACAATGAGCAGTTCTTC.

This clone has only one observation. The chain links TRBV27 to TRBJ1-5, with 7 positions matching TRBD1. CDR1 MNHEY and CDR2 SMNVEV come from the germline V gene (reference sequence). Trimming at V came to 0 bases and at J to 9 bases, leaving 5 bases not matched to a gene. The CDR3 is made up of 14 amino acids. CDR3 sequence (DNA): TGTGCCAGCAGTTTATCAGGGGGCGGTGGGCCCCAGCATTTT. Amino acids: CASSLSGGGGPQHF.

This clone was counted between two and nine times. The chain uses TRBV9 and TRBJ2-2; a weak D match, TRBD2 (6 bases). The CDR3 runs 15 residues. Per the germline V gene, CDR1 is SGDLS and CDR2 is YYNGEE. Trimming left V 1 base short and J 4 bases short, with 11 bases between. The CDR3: CASSVSGEVTGELFF. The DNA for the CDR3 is TGTGCCAGCAGCGTATCGGGGGAAGTCACCGGGGAGCTGTTTTTT.

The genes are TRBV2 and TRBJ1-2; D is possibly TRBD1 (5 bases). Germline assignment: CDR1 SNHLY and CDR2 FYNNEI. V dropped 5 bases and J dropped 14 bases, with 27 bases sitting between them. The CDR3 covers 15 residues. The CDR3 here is CASSRRETAGLEETF. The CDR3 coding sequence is TGTGCCAGCAGTCGTCGAGAGACAGCGGGCTTGGAGGAGACCTTC.

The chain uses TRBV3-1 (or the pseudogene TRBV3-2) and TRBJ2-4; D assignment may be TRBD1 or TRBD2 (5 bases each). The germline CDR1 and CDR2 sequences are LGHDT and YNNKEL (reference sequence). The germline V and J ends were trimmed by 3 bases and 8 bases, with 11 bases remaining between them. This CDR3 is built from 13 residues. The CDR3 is CASSQGDLDIQYF. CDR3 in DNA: TGTGCCAGCAGCCAGGGGGATTTAGACATTCAGTACTTC.

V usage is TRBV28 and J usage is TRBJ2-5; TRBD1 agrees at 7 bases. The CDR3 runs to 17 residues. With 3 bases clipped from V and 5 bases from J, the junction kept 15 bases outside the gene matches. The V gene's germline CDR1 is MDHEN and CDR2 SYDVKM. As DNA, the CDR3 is TGTGCCAGCAGTTTGGGACAGCCCGGAGGTTCGCGGGAGACCCAGTACTTC. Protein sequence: CASSLGQPGGSRETQYF.

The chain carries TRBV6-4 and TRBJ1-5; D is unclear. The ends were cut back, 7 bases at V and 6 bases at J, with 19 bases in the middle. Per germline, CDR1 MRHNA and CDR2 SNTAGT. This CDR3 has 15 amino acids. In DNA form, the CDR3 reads TGTGCCAGCAATTCCGGGCCTATGGTTCGTCAGCCCCAGCATTTT. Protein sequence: CASNSGPMVRQPQHF.

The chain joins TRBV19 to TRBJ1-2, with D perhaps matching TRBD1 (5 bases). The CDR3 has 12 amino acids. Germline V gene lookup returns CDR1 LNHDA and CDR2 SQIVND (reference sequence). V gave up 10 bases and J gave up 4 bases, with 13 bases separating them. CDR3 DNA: TGTGCCACCTCGACAGATTTCTATGGCTACACCTTC. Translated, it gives CATSTDFYGYTF.

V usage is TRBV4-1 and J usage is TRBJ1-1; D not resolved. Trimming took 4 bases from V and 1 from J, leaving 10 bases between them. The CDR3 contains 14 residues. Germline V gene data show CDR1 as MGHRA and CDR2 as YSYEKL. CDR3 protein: CASSRTRENTEAFF. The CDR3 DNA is TGCGCCAGCAGCCGCACGAGGGAGAACACTGAAGCTTTCTTT.